This is a list of T cell receptor beta chains from one sample in a study of blood T cell repertoires in COVID-19. Sequencing was performed with immunoSEQ multiplex PCR; in TCRdb, only in-frame clones are kept and a portion is missing. The sample contains under 300,000 clones, less than 90% of which appear only once. Sequenced: peripheral blood. The receptors shown here come from a woman aged 25 to 45 with COVID-19, enrolled during active disease. Both conserved end residues are part of each CDR3. The D gene is left open where the match is weak. A clone size is listed for some rows: how often the clone was seen (once, few, many), or a class if it is expanded.

clone_size | j_call | d_call | v_call | cdr3_nt | cdr3_aa
once | TRBJ2-1 | TRBD1 | TRBV9 | TGTGCCAGCAGCGCAACAATTCGTGTGTCAGGGGGTGAGCAGTTCTTC | CASSATIRVSGGEQFF
- | TRBJ2-5 | - | TRBV2 | TGTGCCAGCAGTGCGGAGGGAATTGAGACCCAGTACTTC | CASSAEGIETQYF
- | TRBJ1-5 | TRBD1 | TRBV10-2 | TGCGCCAGCAGTGGAGGGGGCGACGGCAATCAGCCCCAGCATTTT | CASSGGGDGNQPQHF
- | TRBJ1-2 | - | TRBV9 | TGTGCCAGCAGCGCGCGACCAACAGGCGACTATGGCTACACCTTC | CASSARPTGDYGYTF
- | TRBJ1-2 | - | TRBV4-1 | TGCGCCAGCAGCCAAGATTGGGCACCGGAGGCATATGGCTACACCTTC | CASSQDWAPEAYGYTF
- | TRBJ1-1 | - | TRBV18 | TGTGCCAGCTCCCCGGTGGAAGGGGCGTCTGAAGCTTTCTTT | CASSPVEGASEAFF
- | TRBJ2-3 | TRBD1 | TRBV9 | TGTGCCAGCAGCAGGGACAGGGGGCTGAGCACAGATACGCAGTATTTT | CASSRDRGLSTDTQYF
- | TRBJ2-6 | - | TRBV7-9 | TGTGCCAGCAGCTTAGGGTCACTCCAAGGGGGCTCTGGGGCCAACGTCCTGACTTTC | CASSLGSLQGGSGANVLTF
- | TRBJ2-7 | - | TRBV5-5 | TGTGCCAGCAGCTCCTATTACGAGCAGTACTTC | CASSSYYEQYF
few | TRBJ1-5 | - | TRBV27 | TGTGCCAGCAGTTTAGAGTTTTATAGCAATCAGCCCCAGCATTTT | CASSLEFYSNQPQHF
- | TRBJ1-6 | - | TRBV6-5 | TGTGCCAGCACCTGGGGGCGAGGCAATTCACCCCTCCACTTT | CASTWGRGNSPLHF
- | TRBJ2-7 | - | TRBV6-5 | TGTGCCTCTGGGGCGGGAAGGGATGGCCACGAGCAGTACTTC | CASGAGRDGHEQYF
- | TRBJ2-7 | TRBD2 | TRBV10-2 | TGCGCCAGCAGTGAGTTGCGGGGGGGTTACGAGCAGTACTTC | CASSELRGGYEQYF
- | TRBJ1-1 | - | TRBV12-3/TRBV12-4 | TGTGCCAGCAGTTTAAACGGGAACACTGAAGCTTTCTTT | CASSLNGNTEAFF
once | TRBJ2-2 | - | TRBV12-5 | TGTGCTAGTGGTTTGGTACTTGGTGCGGGGGCCAACACCGGGGAGCTGTTTTTT | CASGLVLGAGANTGELFF
- | TRBJ2-5 | TRBD1 | TRBV14 | TGTGCCAGCGATATCATAACAGGGGGCGGAGAGACCCAGTACTTC | CASDIITGGGETQYF
- | TRBJ1-2 | TRBD1 | TRBV29-1 | TGCAGCGTCGCCACCGGGACAGCGGGCTATGGCTACACCTTC | CSVATGTAGYGYTF
- | TRBJ2-7 | TRBD2 | TRBV5-4 | TGTGCCAGCAGCTTGGCGGGGGGGGCGTGGGAGCAGTACTTC | CASSLAGGAWEQYF
- | TRBJ2-7 | TRBD1 | TRBV30 | TGTGCCTGGAGTGTTAAGGGACTGAAGGACAGGGGCGACGAGCAGTACTTC | CAWSVKGLKDRGDEQYF
few | TRBJ1-3 | TRBD1 | TRBV6-5 | TGTGCCAGCAGCCAGGGGGATCCCTCTGGAAACACCATATATTTT | CASSQGDPSGNTIYF
- | TRBJ1-4 | TRBD1 | TRBV2 | TGTGCCAGCAGCACCCGGGACAGGGGCGGAAAACTGTTTTTT | CASSTRDRGGKLFF
- | TRBJ2-7 | TRBD1 | TRBV10-1 | TGCGCCAGCAGTGACGAGACAGGGTTGGACGAGCAGTACTTC | CASSDETGLDEQYF
- | TRBJ1-2 | TRBD1 | TRBV11-2 | TGTGCCAGCAGCTTGGGCCGCCGGGACAGGGTTGAGGGAGGCTACACCTTC | CASSLGRRDRVEGGYTF
- | TRBJ1-4 | - | TRBV3-1/TRBV3-2 | TGTGCCAGCAGCCTCCGCGGCCGGGAACTGTTTTTT | CASSLRGRELFF
few | TRBJ2-7 | TRBD1 | TRBV7-6 | TGTGCCAGCAGTTCCCGGACAGGGGGGAACGAGCAGTACTTC | CASSSRTGGNEQYF
- | TRBJ2-5 | - | TRBV4-1 | TGCGCCAGCAGCCAAGGGACCGTGAGGGGGGAGACCCAGTACTTC | CASSQGTVRGETQYF
- | TRBJ2-3 | - | TRBV6-6 | TGTGCCAGCAGTTACTCGTCAGGGACAGATACGCAGTATTTT | CASSYSSGTDTQYF
- | TRBJ1-5 | - | TRBV6-5 | TGTGCCAGCAGGGCCCTGAGGAATCAGCCCCAGCATTTT | CASRALRNQPQHF
few | TRBJ1-2 | - | TRBV7-9 | TGTGCCAGCAGCTTCAGGAACTATGGCTACACCTTC | CASSFRNYGYTF
- | TRBJ2-7 | TRBD2 | TRBV20-1 | TGCAGTGCTAGTGGAGGGCGGGGGGCAGCTGACGAGCAGTACTTC | CSASGGRGAADEQYF
- | TRBJ2-5 | - | TRBV3-1/TRBV3-2 | TGTGCCAGCAGCCAAAATTCTCCCTCCCAAGAGACCCAGTACTTC | CASSQNSPSQETQYF
- | TRBJ2-7 | - | TRBV6-5 | TGTGCCAGCAGCCCCTCGACAGTCTACGAGCAGTACTTC | CASSPSTVYEQYF